What follows are 4 T cell receptor beta chains derived from one specimen sequenced in a study of T cell repertoires in cytomegalovirus infection. These receptors' targets are unknown. TCRdb re-analysed the reads in MiXCR, keeping a single row per CDR3 protein. The sample gives about 280,000 distinct CDR3 sequences, around 20% of which show up once; around 20% is in the top ten. The sequencing used cultured PBMCs, collected from culture after CMV antigen stimulation. These receptors were obtained from a human donor in good health (CMV status not recorded). Some clones in this sample may be carry-over from other donors' samples.

This clonotype has at least ten counts. The gene calls are TRBV7-2 and TRBJ2-7; TRBD2 agrees at 7 bases. V trimming: 5 bases; J trimming: 0 bases; junction bases outside the gene matches: 4. The CDR3 totals 14 residues. Germline V CDR1 and CDR2: SGHTA, FQGNSA. CDR3 protein: CASSPRGDSYEQYV. CDR3 DNA sequence: TGTGCCAGCAGCCCTCGGGGGGACTCCTACGAGCAGTACGTC.

V gene TRBV12-3 or TRBV12-4 combines with J gene TRBJ2-3, with TRBD2 as a possible D gene (6 bases). Between the trimmed V and J ends, which lost 7 bases and 4 bases, there was a span of 18 bases. This CDR3 region has 15 residues. DNA for the CDR3: TGTGCCAGCACCCTCCGCGGGACGGCGGCAGATACGCAGTATTTT. Protein product: CASTLRGTAADTQYF.

The chain employs TRBV5-6 and TRBJ1-6; the D gene is possibly TRBD1 (6 bases). The CDR3 totals 18 residues. Trimming left V 0 bases short and J 0 bases short, with 13 bases between. Germline CDR1 and CDR2: SGHDT and YYEEEE. Here the CDR3 reads CASSLVTGSGSYNSPLHF. CDR3 in DNA: TGTGCCAGCAGCTTGGTTACAGGGAGTGGCTCCTATAATTCACCCCTCCACTTT.

This clonotype appeared a single time. The chain uses TRBV28 and TRBJ2-1; D may be TRBD1 or TRBD2 (5 bases each). With 8 bases removed from V and 0 bases from J, the gap between germline ends came to 17 bases. Germline values: CDR1 MDHEN, CDR2 SYDVKM. The CDR3 is 16 residues long. CDR3 sequence: CASWTDRPSSYNEQFF. The CDR3 DNA reads as TGTGCCAGCTGGACTGACAGACCGAGCTCCTACAATGAGCAGTTCTTC.